The text below deals with one TCR beta chain. Antigen unknown. Trimming shortened V by 1 base and J by 5 bases, and 12 bases separated the two germline ends. Looked up from germline, CDR1 is SGHNT and CDR2 is YYREEE (reference sequence). CDR3 length equals 14 residues. This table comes from immunoSEQ multiplex PCR, and its TCRdb copy is limited to in-frame clones, with some not included. The sample lists around 17,000 clones, around 80% occurring once. The data were taken from a study of lymphopenia after photon versus proton radiotherapy. Study-wide results and caveats: Post-nadir TCR diversity decline inversely tracked overall survival among those who died. After the lymphocyte nadir, photon-treated repertoires showed oligoclonal expansion, especially of CD8+ Temra cells. Photon-treated patients lost naive T cells and TCR diversity; proton-treated stayed stable.

This receptor was identified in a man between 65 and 85 years old with pancreatic cancer. This sequence joins TRBV5-4 and TRBJ1-1; D remains ambiguous. The source material was peripheral blood, sampled from a patient treated with proton-based radiotherapy. The CDR3 here is CASSLIDGRTEAFF. CDR3 nucleotide sequence: TGTGCCAGCAGCTTGATTGACGGAAGGACTGAAGCTTTCTTT.